These 7 T cell receptor beta chains were sequenced from one sample in a study of identical twins (dated by TCRdb to 2016 to 2017). Libraries were prepared through 5' RACE. The instrument was an Illumina HiSeq 2000. TCRdb cleaned the public reads at Q25 with fastp, built clones with MiXCR and kept in-frame beta chains. Records with the same CDR3 protein are collapsed into one entry carrying the most frequent genes and DNA. The sample yields about 150,000 distinct CDR3 sequences; 3.5% were counted once. The biggest ten clones account for approximately 7.7% of the sample. The sequenced sample was memory T cells sorted from blood. The meaning of the sample's cell subset or site label: CD45RO+ enriched T cells. The receptors were gathered from a man aged 18 to 30 in good health.

This chain connects TRBV13 to TRBJ2-3, with a tentative D call TRBD2 (5 bases). Germline values: CDR1 PRHDT, CDR2 FYEKMQ (reference sequence). The CDR3 covers 17 residues. Trimming removed 5 bases at V and 0 bases at J, with 18 bases between. CDR3 bases: TGTGCCAGCAGCCAACCGACCCGGGATACTAGCACAGATACGCAGTATTTT. Translated, it gives CASSQPTRDTSTDTQYF.

This clonotype was recorded at least ten times. V and J are TRBV30 and TRBJ2-5; D is ambiguous. CDR1 is GTSNPN and CDR2 is SVGIG in the germline V gene (reference sequence). V was pared by 3 bases and J by 5 bases, with 10 bases between. This CDR3 has 12 residues. The CDR3 DNA reads as TGTGCCTGGAGACGGGCTAGTGAGACCCAGTACTTC. This gives the protein CAWRRASETQYF.

This clonotype was seen ten or more times. V gene TRBV5-1 combines with J gene TRBJ1-3, with D maybe TRBD1 (5 bases). The germline CDR1 and CDR2 sequences are SGHRS and YFSETQ. Trimming left V 4 bases short and J 0 bases short, with 14 bases between. The CDR3 is made up of 16 amino acids. CDR3 in amino acids: CASSTGLERSGNTIYF. The DNA for the CDR3 is TGCGCCAGCAGCACAGGCTTAGAACGCTCTGGAAACACCATATATTTT. Using reference TRBV5-1 and TRBJ1-3 for the parts outside the CDR3, the full variable domain is KAGVTQTPRYLIKTRGQQVTLSCSPISGHRSVSWYQQTPGQGLQFLFEYFSETQRNKGNFPGRFSGRQFSNSRSEMNVSTLELGDSALYLCASSTGLERSGNTIYFGEGSWLTVV.

This clonotype was observed many times. The chain uses TRBV12-3 or TRBV12-4 and TRBJ2-5; D is perhaps TRBD2 (5 bases). This CDR3 is 14 amino acids long. Trimming removed 8 bases from V and 3 bases from J, with 16 bases in between. In DNA form, the CDR3 reads TGTGCCAGCCGATACGCGGGCAGAAAAGAGACCCAGTACTTC. Its protein product is CASRYAGRKETQYF.

This clonotype was counted at least ten times. The chain links TRBV10-2 to TRBJ2-1, with a possible D match to TRBD1 (5 bases). The germline V gene encodes CDR1 WSHSY and CDR2 SAAADI. The germline V and J ends were trimmed by 4 bases and 2 bases, with 9 bases remaining between them. There are 14 residues in the CDR3. The CDR3 nucleotides are TGCGCCAGCAGTGTGGGGCCCCCCTACAATGAGCAGTTCTTC. It translates to CASSVGPPYNEQFF.

This clonotype was recorded many times. The chain links TRBV5-1 to TRBJ1-4, with TRBD1 as a possible D gene (5 bases). Germline assignment: CDR1 SGHRS and CDR2 YFSETQ. Deletions cut 4 bases from V and 8 bases from J, with 15 bases between. This CDR3 spans 14 amino acids. CDR3 loop: CASSPGERDEKLFF. The CDR3 nucleotides read TGCGCCAGCAGCCCGGGAGAGAGGGACGAAAAACTGTTTTTT.

This clonotype was counted at least ten times. The chain links TRBV5-1 to TRBJ2-5, with D perhaps TRBD2 (6 bases). Germline lookup yields CDR1 SGHRS and CDR2 YFSETQ. The CDR3 contains 15 residues. The V gene lost 1 base and the J gene lost 5 bases, with 15 bases spanning the gap. This CDR3 reads CASSLRQGGLETQYF. Here the CDR3 DNA reads TGCGCCAGCAGCTTGCGGCAGGGAGGTCTCGAGACCCAGTACTTC.